The text below deals with one T cell receptor (beta chain). Its antigen remains unidentified. The sample comes from a study of cytomegalovirus exposure and HLA in healthy donors. Findings and caveats of the study: The study dropped some indistinguishable V segments, TRBV6-2 and TRBV6-3 among them. Diagnosis of cytomegalovirus status made by the classifier reportedly showed high specificity and sensitivity. In vitro confirmation showed three CMV-associated chains to be CMV antigen specific. With further analysis later on, most CMV-associated TCR beta chains appeared HLA-restricted.

PCR involved 60 Vbeta and 13 Jbeta primers. The repertoire was sequenced with immunoSEQ multiplex PCR; TCRdb's copy has only in-frame clones and lacks some. The sample contains around 130,000 clones, roughly 88% of which appear only once. CDR1 and CDR2 from the germline V gene are PRHDT and FYEKMQ (reference sequence). Trimming stripped 0 bases from V and 4 bases from J, with 4 bases between. This CDR3 is 12 amino acids long. The clonotype comes from a boy between 10 and 17 years old in good health and CMV-seronegative. The specimen was PBMCs. The V and J genes are TRBV13 and TRBJ2-7; D uncertain. The CDR3 sequence: CASSLGLYEQYF. CDR3 bases: TGTGCCAGCAGCTTAGGACTTTACGAGCAGTACTTC.